Shown below are 32 T cell receptor beta chains from a single sample sequenced in a study of T cells in Graves' hyperthyroidism and ophthalmopathy. Amplified TCR beta CDR3 regions derived from RNA transcripts. First-round RT-PCR with HTBI primers amplified the TCR CDR3 region. TCRdb re-derived calls from the multiplex PCR reads in MiXCR, one entry per CDR3 protein. The sample yields 300,000 to 500,000 distinct CDR3 sequences, more than 12% seen once. What was sequenced was blood. The source is a man in his fifties with Graves' ophthalmopathy.

The sample holds many counts of this clonotype. The chain joins TRBV28 to TRBJ2-3, with 8 bases lining up with TRBD2. CDR3 size: 17 residues. Germline CDR1 is MDHEN and CDR2 is SYDVKM. V was clipped by 1 base and J by 1 base; unmatched bases: 7. CDR3 protein: CASSLYPTSAGTDTQYF. As DNA, the CDR3 is TGTGCCAGCAGTTTATACCCGACTAGCGCGGGCACAGATACGCAGTATTTT.

The chain uses TRBV3-1 and TRBJ2-7; 12 bases align to TRBD2. This CDR3 contains 16 residues. V gave up 0 bases and J gave up 5 bases; unmatched junction bases: 5. The germline V gene has CDR1 LGHDT and CDR2 YNNKEL (reference sequence). Written as DNA, the CDR3 is TGTGCCAGCAGCCAAGAGGAGACTAGCGGGAGCCACGAGCAGTACTTC. Translating gives CASSQEETSGSHEQYF.

This clonotype came up many times. This CDR3 reads CASSFGGSPTYEQYF. CDR3 in DNA: TGTGCCAGCAGTTTTGGCGGCTCCCCTACCTACGAGCAGTACTTC. The chain couples TRBV28 to TRBJ2-7; D is unresolved. CDR3 size: 15 residues. Trimming pared 3 bases from V and 2 bases from J, leaving 14 bases between. Germline V gene lookup returns CDR1 MDHEN and CDR2 SYDVKM.

This clonotype was counted at least ten times. The chain combines TRBV9 with TRBJ2-1; 15 bases are a match to TRBD2. The CDR3 is 17 residues long. Germline V gene data show CDR1 as SGDLS and CDR2 as YYNGEE. V lost 0 bases, J lost 7 bases, and 5 bases stayed unmatched. The CDR3, as DNA: TGTGCCAGCAGCGTAGTTGGGACTAGCGGGAGGTATAATGAGCAGTTCTTC. Translated, it gives CASSVVGTSGRYNEQFF.

The sample holds many counts of this clonotype. The chain joins TRBV28 to TRBJ2-5; D may correspond to TRBD1 or TRBD2 (6 bases each). The germline gives CDR1 MDHEN, CDR2 SYDVKM. V was clipped by 6 bases and J by 5 bases, with 13 bases between them. This CDR3 spans 13 amino acids. CDR3 sequence: CASRVEGGETQYF. CDR3 bases: TGTGCCAGCAGGGTTGAAGGGGGGGAGACCCAGTACTTC.

There are many counts of this clonotype. The chain is built from TRBV11-2 and TRBJ2-5; weak D call: TRBD2 (6 bases). Germline V gene sequence: CDR1 SGHAT, CDR2 FQNNGV. Trimming removed 4 bases from V and 5 bases from J, with 14 bases in between. The CDR3 is 14 residues long. Here the CDR3 DNA reads TGTGCCAGCAGCTCAAAGACTAGTCTGGAGACCCAGTACTTC. Translated, it gives CASSSKTSLETQYF.

The rearrangement uses TRBV5-1 and TRBJ1-1, with D possibly TRBD1 on 6 matching bases. This CDR3 spans 14 amino acids. Trimming left V 2 bases short and J 4 bases short, with 12 bases between. Germline V gene lookup returns CDR1 SGHRS and CDR2 YFSETQ. The CDR3 DNA is TGCGCCAGCAGCTTTTCAGGGGATTCCACTGAAGCTTTCTTT. Its protein product is CASSFSGDSTEAFF. Variable domain in full (rest from reference TRBV5-1 and TRBJ1-1): KAGVTQTPRYLIKTRGQQVTLSCSPISGHRSVSWYQQTPGQGLQFLFEYFSETQRNKGNFPGRFSGRQFSNSRSEMNVSTLELGDSALYLCASSFSGDSTEAFFGQGTRLTVV.

The sample holds a few counts of this clonotype. V is TRBV12-5 and J is TRBJ2-3; 8 nucleotides agree with TRBD2. The V and J ends lost 0 bases and 3 bases, in that order; junction bases with no gene match: 11. This CDR3 is built from 18 residues. Germline assignment: CDR1 LGHNT and CDR2 FRNRAP. As DNA, the CDR3 is TGTGCTAGTGGTTTGGTACGAGAAAGCGGGAGTGGGACAGATACGCAGTATTTT. Its protein is CASGLVRESGSGTDTQYF.

This clonotype was observed at least ten times. The chain combines TRBV3-1 with TRBJ2-3, with a tentative D call TRBD2 (5 bases). Looked up from germline, CDR1 is LGHDT and CDR2 is YNNKEL (reference sequence). The germline V and J ends were trimmed by 4 bases and 3 bases, with 11 bases remaining between them. This CDR3 spans 14 amino acids. CDR3: CASSRSGRTDTQYF. In nucleotides, the CDR3 is TGTGCCAGCAGCCGCAGCGGTAGGACAGATACGCAGTATTTT.

This clonotype has ten or more counts. The chain couples TRBV18 to TRBJ2-7; D unclear. The CDR3 sequence is 14 residues long. Trimming cost V 1 base and J 0 bases, with 7 bases left between them. The germline V gene encodes CDR1 KGHSH and CDR2 LQKENI. CDR3 residues: CASSPHHNSYEQYF. For the CDR3, the DNA is TGTGCCAGCTCACCACATCACAACTCCTACGAGCAGTACTTC.

The V and J genes are TRBV7-2 and TRBJ2-1; the match to TRBD2 covers 9 bases. The CDR3 is 16 amino acids. The J segment lost 2 bases and the V segment lost 0 bases, leaving 2 bases of the junction unmatched. CDR1 and CDR2 from the germline V gene are SGHTA and FQGNSA. The CDR3 reads CASSLALAGTYNEQFF. CDR3 coding DNA: TGTGCCAGCAGCTTAGCCCTAGCGGGAACCTACAATGAGCAGTTCTTC.

This clonotype was counted many times. The V gene is TRBV9, the J gene TRBJ2-7, with 11 nucleotides matching TRBD1. Germline V lookup: CDR1 SGDLS, CDR2 YYNGEE. This CDR3 has 15 residues. Trimming cost V 0 bases and J 7 bases; bases outside gene matches: 6. As DNA, the CDR3 is TGTGCCAGCAGCGTAGGTGGACAGGGGGCTGGGGAGCAGTACTTC. Translating it yields CASSVGGQGAGEQYF.

This clonotype was found a few times. The chain carries TRBV5-1 and TRBJ2-7, with 8 positions matching TRBD1. V lost 4 bases, J lost 5 bases, and 8 bases stayed unmatched. Per germline, CDR1 SGHRS and CDR2 YFSETQ. The CDR3 totals 14 residues. In DNA, the CDR3 is TGCGCCAGCAGCGCGGACAGGGAAGCGGACGAGCAGTACTTC. This encodes CASSADREADEQYF.

This clonotype was picked up many times. The J gene is TRBJ2-7, the V gene TRBV20-1; D perhaps matches TRBD1 (6 bases). The ends were cut back, 6 bases at V and 3 bases at J, with 24 bases in the middle. This CDR3 has 16 amino acids. CDR1 is DFQATT, CDR2 SNEGSKA, per germline (reference sequence). DNA of the CDR3: TGCAGTGCCCTAAGTGGGGGCGAGAGAGGCGGCTACGAGCAGTACTTC. Translating it yields CSALSGGERGGYEQYF.

This clonotype came up many times. The V gene is TRBV27, the J gene TRBJ1-1, with D possibly TRBD1 on 5 matching bases. Germline values: CDR1 MNHEY, CDR2 SMNVEV (reference sequence). V was shortened by 0 bases and J by 1 base, with 12 bases between the two germline ends. The CDR3 loop spans 16 amino acids. CDR3 coding DNA: TGTGCCAGCAGTTTATCTTCGGGGCACCAGAACACTGAAGCTTTCTTT. It is translated as CASSLSSGHQNTEAFF.

This clonotype was seen ten or more times. The chain has TRBV10-3 and TRBJ2-3, with TRBD2 identical over 10 bases. The germline V gene has CDR1 ENHRY and CDR2 SYGVKD. This CDR3 is 17 amino acids long. The V segment lost 10 bases and the J segment 1 base; nucleotides outside the gene matches: 14. CDR3 amino acids: CARRLAGVFVGTDTQYF. In DNA form, the CDR3 reads TGTGCCAGGAGGCTAGCGGGGGTGTTTGTGGGCACAGATACGCAGTATTTT.

The table lists this clonotype with many counts. The CDR3 DNA sequence: TGCAGCGTTGGGGAGGGGCAGGTAACAGATACGCAGTATTTT. This translates into CSVGEGQVTDTQYF. J is TRBJ2-3 and V is TRBV29-1; TRBD2 matches 7 bases. The germline gives CDR1 SQVTM, CDR2 ANQGSEA. There are 14 residues in the CDR3. The ends lost 4 bases at V and 3 bases at J; junction bases unmatched: 7.

Many counts were recorded for this clonotype. V is TRBV12-3 or TRBV12-4 and J is TRBJ2-4; D gene unclear. Trimming took 0 bases from V and 4 from J, leaving 7 bases between them. The CDR3 is made up of 14 amino acids. In DNA, the CDR3 is TGTGCCAGCAGTTTAGCGTTTCAGAAAAACATTCAGTACTTC. It specifies CASSLAFQKNIQYF.

Ten or more counts support this clonotype. The chain is built from TRBV12-3 or TRBV12-4 and TRBJ1-2; tentatively, D is TRBD1 (5 bases). The CDR3 is 15 amino acids. Trimming stripped 5 bases from V and 0 bases from J, with 13 bases between. CDR3 sequence (DNA): TGTGCCAGCAGTCCCACAGGACGTACTAACTATGGCTACACCTTC. Amino acids: CASSPTGRTNYGYTF.

This clonotype was seen repeatedly, ten times or more. The chain joins TRBV28 to TRBJ2-2, with D tentatively TRBD1 (6 bases). Trimming cost V 2 bases and J 4 bases, with 11 bases left between them. CDR3 length: 15 amino acids. Germline V CDR1 and CDR2: MDHEN, SYDVKM. The chain's CDR3 is CASSLTGRSTGELFF. CDR3 DNA: TGTGCCAGCAGTTTAACAGGGCGAAGCACCGGGGAGCTGTTTTTT. The full variable domain, rest sourced from reference TRBV28 and TRBJ2-2, is DVKVTQSSRYLVKRTGEKVFLECVQDMDHENMFWYRQDPGLGLRLIYFSYDVKMKEKGDIPEGYSVSREKKERFSLILESASTNQTSMYLCASSLTGRSTGELFFGEGSRLTVL.

This clonotype was detected a few times. The junction differs from germline at one of its ends, possibly a read error. This chain joins TRBV10-3 and TRBJ2-1; no clear D. Germline assignment: CDR1 ENHRY and CDR2 SYGVKD. The CDR3 contains 14 residues. In nucleotides, the CDR3 is TGTGCCATCAGTCACCCCGAGAGGAACAATGAGCAGCTCTTC. As protein: CAISHPERNNEQLF.

The chain couples TRBV19 to TRBJ2-7; D is perhaps TRBD1 (5 bases). V shed 7 bases and J shed 0 bases, with 16 bases lying between them. CDR3 length: 15 amino acids. The V gene's germline CDR1 is LNHDA and CDR2 SQIVND (reference sequence). The CDR3 protein is CASTHTGAASYEQYF. CDR3 coding DNA: TGTGCCAGTACCCACACAGGAGCTGCCTCCTACGAGCAGTACTTC.

Only a few counts were recorded for this clonotype. A much larger clone is a single base away; this may be a read error. The chain carries TRBV7-9 and TRBJ2-7; TRBD2 is a possible D gene (6 bases). This CDR3 is 15 amino acids long. Germline CDR1 and CDR2: SEHNR and FQNEAQ (reference sequence). DNA of the CDR3: TGTGTCAGCAGCTTTGGCGGGACCTCCTCCTACGAGCAGTACTTC. Translated: CVSSFGGTSSYEQYF.

This clonotype was recorded at least ten times. This rearrangement joins TRBV19 to TRBJ1-1; D perhaps matches TRBD1 (5 bases). This CDR3 region has 13 residues. Germline V CDR1 and CDR2: LNHDA, SQIVND (reference sequence). V gave up 8 bases and J gave up 2 bases, with 12 bases separating them. Here the CDR3 reads CASADSVNTEAFF. In nucleotides, the CDR3 is TGTGCCAGTGCTGACAGTGTAAACACTGAAGCTTTCTTT.

The chain has TRBV11-2 and TRBJ2-1; D may be TRBD1 (5 bases). Germline assignment: CDR1 SGHAT and CDR2 FQNNGV. V gave up 1 base and J gave up 14 bases, with 9 bases separating them. The CDR3 consists of 11 residues. The CDR3 nucleotides read TGTGCCAGCAGCTTAGGGACAAGCAAGTTCTTC. It codes for CASSLGTSKFF.

V is TRBV3-1 and J is TRBJ2-1; 10 bases match TRBD2. V shed 3 bases, J shed 8 bases, and the junction held 22 bases outside the gene matches. In germline, CDR1 is LGHDT, CDR2 YNNKEL (reference sequence). The CDR3 has 20 amino acids. The CDR3 nucleotides read TGTGCCAGCAGCCAGACCTCAAAAGATCCTGAGCGGGGGGGTTTCGATGAGCAGTTCTTC. The encoded protein is CASSQTSKDPERGGFDEQFF.

The table lists this clonotype with many counts. This rearrangement joins TRBV30 to TRBJ2-5; 8 positions match TRBD2. Trimming took 2 bases from V and 5 from J; bases not matched to a gene: 10. The V gene's germline CDR1 is GTSNPN and CDR2 SVGIG (reference sequence). This CDR3 has 15 residues. The CDR3 spells CAWSSMSGSGETQYF. Here the CDR3 DNA reads TGTGCCTGGAGTAGTATGAGCGGGAGCGGCGAGACCCAGTACTTC.

Of note for this clonotype: It may be a read error: a sequence one base away is much more abundant. The chain joins TRBV18 to TRBJ2-6; 12 bases line up with TRBD2. CDR3 length equals 18 residues. Per germline, CDR1 KGHSH and CDR2 LQKENI. CDR3 bases: TGTGCCAGCTCACAAGGACTAGCGGGAAGCTCTGGGGCCAGCGTCCTGACTTTC. Translation: CASSQGLAGSSGASVLTF.

This clonotype was detected many times. The rearrangement uses TRBV20-1 and TRBJ2-5; D perhaps matches TRBD2 (5 bases). The CDR3 has 14 residues. V dropped 3 bases and J dropped 4 bases, with 15 bases sitting between them. Germline CDR1 reads DFQATT; CDR2 reads SNEGSKA (reference sequence). The CDR3 coding sequence is TGCAGTGCTAGCCCGACTATACACGGAGAGACCCAGTACTTC. It encodes CSASPTIHGETQYF.

The chain combines TRBV6-1 with TRBJ1-3; D is undetermined. This CDR3 comprises 13 residues. V was pared by 6 bases and J by 4 bases, with 10 bases between. Per the germline V gene, CDR1 is MNHNS and CDR2 is SASEGT. CDR3: CASSEGSGNTIYF. The CDR3 bases are TGTGCCAGCAGCGAGGGATCAGGAAACACCATATATTTT.

Many counts were recorded for this clonotype. The rearrangement joins TRBV6-1 to TRBJ2-7, with 7 bases fitting TRBD1. The length of the CDR3 is 14 residues. The germline V gene has CDR1 MNHNS and CDR2 SASEGT. Unmatched junction bases numbered 5, after V lost 6 bases and J lost 0 bases. The DNA for the CDR3 is TGTGCCAGCAGAGGACAGGTCAACTCCTACGAGCAGTACTTC. This sequence encodes CASRGQVNSYEQYF.

The sample holds a few counts of this clonotype. The rearrangement links TRBV7-9 to TRBJ2-2; weak D call: TRBD1 (6 bases). From germline, CDR1 is SEHNR and CDR2 FQNEAQ (reference sequence). This CDR3 is built from 17 residues. V was clipped by 3 bases and J by 3 bases, with 17 bases between them. In DNA, the CDR3 is TGTGCCAGCAGCTTGGGCTCAGGGGACCCCCACACCGGGGAGCTGTTTTTT. It encodes CASSLGSGDPHTGELFF.